These 27 T cell receptor beta chains originate from one sample sequenced in a study of blood T cell repertoires in COVID-19 (TCRdb year 2020). Libraries were prepared through the immunoSEQ multiplex PCR assay. Not all clones reach the TCRdb copy of this immuneACCESS table, which keeps in-frame sequences only. Checked studies attribute under half of the gap to unresolved V genes and leave the rest unexplained. This sample has about 370,000 clones in its table, and 80% to 90% of those were observed once. The top ten clones comprise around 3% of the sample. The sample was peripheral blood. All receptors come from a woman under 40 with COVID-19, enrolled during active disease.

The count of this clone is one. J is TRBJ2-2 and V is TRBV27; D not certain. Trimming removed 7 bases from V and 1 base from J, with 10 bases in between. This CDR3 has 14 residues. Germline CDR1 is MNHEY and CDR2 is SMNVEV (reference sequence). The CDR3 sequence: CASTDILNTGELFF. DNA of the CDR3: TGTGCCAGCACCGACATATTGAACACCGGGGAGCTGTTTTTT.

This sequence joins TRBV10-3 and TRBJ1-2, with 9 bases lining up with TRBD1. The CDR3 consists of 15 residues. Per germline, CDR1 ENHRY and CDR2 SYGVKD. Unmatched junction bases numbered 18, after V lost 11 bases and J lost 8 bases. The CDR3 here is CASRRGTGTGSGYTF. The CDR3 bases are TGTGCCTCCAGACGAGGAACCGGGACAGGGAGCGGCTACACCTTC.

The chain uses TRBV18 and TRBJ2-3; D possibly corresponds to TRBD2 (5 bases). Per the germline V gene, CDR1 is KGHSH and CDR2 is LQKENI. There are 14 residues in the CDR3. Trimming took off 3 bases at V and 0 bases at J, with 7 bases between the two ends. The CDR3 DNA sequence: TGTGCCAGCTCACCCAGGACTAGCACAGATACGCAGTATTTT. This sequence encodes CASSPRTSTDTQYF.

The V call is TRBV14, the J call TRBJ1-3, with a possible D match to TRBD1 (6 bases). The V gene lost 4 bases and the J gene lost 0 bases, with 10 bases spanning the gap. The V gene's germline CDR1 is SGHDN and CDR2 FVKESK. The length of the CDR3 is 15 residues. The DNA of the CDR3 is TGTGCCAGCAGCCTCCTGGACAGCTCTGGAAACACCATATATTTT. This translates into CASSLLDSSGNTIYF.

This clone is a singleton in its sample. The rearrangement uses TRBV5-8 and TRBJ1-1; the D is unclear. In germline, CDR1 is SGHTS, CDR2 YDEGEE. The CDR3 runs 19 residues. The V end lost 1 base, the J end lost 8 bases, and 30 bases lay between the germline ends. The CDR3 DNA reads TGTGCCAGCAGCTTGCTCATGGTCCGTTCGTCAAGCCTGTCACGGGAAGCTTTCTTT. This gives the protein CASSLLMVRSSSLSREAFF.

V usage is TRBV19 and J usage is TRBJ1-2; the D gene is possibly TRBD1 (5 bases). The CDR3 spans 14 residues. The V gene's germline CDR1 is LNHDA and CDR2 SQIVND (reference sequence). V lost 4 bases and J lost 4, with 13 bases in between. DNA for the CDR3: TGTGCCAGTAGTACCCCGGGACTACTCTATGGCTACACCTTC. The encoded protein is CASSTPGLLYGYTF.

V usage is TRBV24-1 and J usage is TRBJ2-3; TRBD2 matches at 8 bases. The CDR3 length is 16 residues. Germline CDR1 and CDR2: KGHDR and SFDVKD. The V gene end was trimmed by 6 bases and the J gene end by 3 bases; junction bases not matched to a gene: 10. The CDR3 nucleotides read TGTGCCACCAGTAACAGCGGGGGCCCCTATACAGATACGCAGTATTTT. Its translation: CATSNSGGPYTDTQYF.

The rearrangement joins TRBV7-2 to TRBJ1-2, with a possible D match to TRBD1 (5 bases). Germline values: CDR1 SGHTA, CDR2 FQGNSA. The CDR3 consists of 14 residues. V was clipped by 5 bases and J by 5 bases, with 15 bases between them. CDR3 coding DNA: TGTGCCAGCAGCCTACTATGGGGCCAGTATGGCTACACCTTC. Protein product: CASSLLWGQYGYTF.

J is TRBJ1-6 and V is TRBV6-2 or TRBV6-3; 10 nucleotides align to TRBD1. Germline CDR1 reads MNHEY; CDR2 reads SVGEGT. This CDR3 spans 15 amino acids. The V gene end was trimmed by 5 bases and the J gene end by 7 bases; junction bases not matched to a gene: 5. The CDR3 nucleotides read TGTGCCAGCAGTCGACAGGGGGCCCAGAATTCACCCCTCCACTTT. Protein sequence: CASSRQGAQNSPLHF.

The chain is built from TRBV9 and TRBJ2-1; 7 positions match TRBD1. Germline CDR1 SGDLS, CDR2 YYNGEE. V trimming: 1 base; J trimming: 2 bases; junction bases outside the gene matches: 3. The length of the CDR3 is 15 residues. The CDR3 nucleotides are TGTGCCAGCAGCGTAATTGGACAGGCCTACAATGAGCAGTTCTTC. Translated, it gives CASSVIGQAYNEQFF.

The V call is TRBV24-1, the J call TRBJ2-3; D perhaps matches TRBD2 (5 bases). CDR3 length: 14 residues. The V end lost 4 bases, the J end lost 6 bases, and 13 bases lay between the germline ends. Germline V gives CDR1 KGHDR, CDR2 SFDVKD. CDR3: CATSDRPPGDTQYF. The DNA for the CDR3 is TGTGCCACCAGTGACCGCCCCCCGGGGGATACGCAGTATTTT.

This clone was seen more than once but under ten times. The chain combines TRBV7-8 with TRBJ2-3; 9 bases are shared with TRBD1. The V segment lost 3 bases and the J segment 2 bases; nucleotides outside the gene matches: 3. Germline V gives CDR1 SGHVS, CDR2 FQNEAQ. There are 15 residues in the CDR3. The CDR3 region has the DNA TGTGCCAGCAGCTTTAGGACAGGGGTCACAGATACGCAGTATTTT. It is translated as CASSFRTGVTDTQYF.

The chain is built from TRBV24-1 and TRBJ2-7; D is perhaps TRBD1 (6 bases). From germline, CDR1 is KGHDR and CDR2 SFDVKD. V shed 5 bases and J shed 3 bases, with 31 bases lying between them. This CDR3 contains 20 residues. CDR3 region: CATSGSQFTTQGWRHYEQYV. The CDR3 region has the DNA TGTGCCACCAGTGGATCGCAATTCACTACCCAGGGGTGGAGACACTACGAGCAGTACGTC.

The V call is TRBV5-1, the J call TRBJ1-1; a possible D gene is TRBD1 (5 bases). The CDR3 runs to 11 residues. V lost 6 bases to trimming and J lost 5 bases, with 8 bases between them. Germline loops: CDR1 SGHRS, CDR2 YFSETQ. The CDR3 coding sequence is TGCGCCAGCACTGGGGGGACTGAAGCTTTCTTT. Translating gives CASTGGTEAFF.

This clone has only one observation. The J gene is TRBJ1-2, the V gene TRBV7-9; D is unresolved. V lost 5 bases, J lost 6 bases, and 10 bases lay in between. CDR1 and CDR2 (germline): SEHNR, FQNEAQ (reference sequence). This CDR3 region has 12 residues. The DNA for the CDR3 is TGTGCCAGCAGCCTGGCGGGCGATGGCTACACCTTC. This gives the protein CASSLAGDGYTF.

This clone was picked up one time. The chain carries TRBV5-1 and TRBJ2-7; tentative D call: TRBD1 (5 bases). This CDR3 comprises 14 residues. CDR1 and CDR2 from the germline V gene are SGHRS and YFSETQ. V was shortened by 2 bases and J by 2 bases, with 11 bases between the two germline ends. The CDR3 bases are TGCGCCAGCAGCTTTGACAGAGGAACCTACGAGCAGTACTTC. Encoded protein: CASSFDRGTYEQYF.

This chain uses TRBV4-3 with TRBJ2-1; TRBD2 matches at 13 bases. With 0 bases clipped from V and 3 bases from J, the junction kept 5 bases outside the gene matches. The CDR3 totals 18 residues. Germline CDR1 is LGHNA and CDR2 is YSLEER. Here the CDR3 DNA reads TGCGCCAGCAGCCAAGATTGGACTAGCGGGAGCGGCTACAATGAGCAGTTCTTC. Translating gives CASSQDWTSGSGYNEQFF.

This chain connects TRBV18 to TRBJ1-1; 7 bases match TRBD1. CDR1 is KGHSH, CDR2 LQKENI, per germline. CDR3 length equals 17 residues. J gave up 3 bases and V 2 bases, and 12 bases lay outside the gene matches. The CDR3 here is CASSPSAMGRGDTEAFF. CDR3 DNA sequence: TGTGCCAGCTCACCATCGGCAATGGGCAGGGGGGACACTGAAGCTTTCTTT.

The V call is TRBV18, the J call TRBJ2-1; D might be TRBD2 (7 bases). Germline V gene data show CDR1 as KGHSH and CDR2 as LQKENI. Trimming removed 3 bases from V and 9 bases from J, with 24 bases in between. The CDR3 runs to 17 residues. In DNA, the CDR3 is TGTGCCAGCTCACCTGGGGGGGCCTCTTTCCCACCACCTGAGCAGTTCTTC. Translating gives CASSPGGASFPPPEQFF.

The CDR3 spells CASSLTREYNEQFF. The CDR3 DNA is TGTGCCAGCAGTTTGACCAGGGAATACAATGAGCAGTTCTTC. The chain links TRBV27 to TRBJ2-1; possible D gene TRBD1, 5 bases. V was pared by 3 bases and J by 4 bases, with 10 bases between. Germline assignment: CDR1 MNHEY and CDR2 SMNVEV (reference sequence). The CDR3 is 14 amino acids.

The chain is built from TRBV5-8 and TRBJ2-1; 12 nucleotides agree with TRBD1. The CDR3 is 15 residues long. With 2 bases clipped from V and 6 bases from J, the junction kept 3 bases outside the gene matches. In germline, CDR1 is SGHTS, CDR2 YDEGEE. The CDR3 bases are TGTGCCAGCAGCTTCAGGGACAGGGGGCGCAATGAGCAGTTCTTC. Protein sequence: CASSFRDRGRNEQFF.

The genes are TRBV4-2 and TRBJ1-2; weak D call: TRBD1 (5 bases). Germline V gives CDR1 LGHNA, CDR2 YNFKEQ. The ends were cut back, 4 bases at V and 2 bases at J, with 11 bases in the middle. There are 14 residues in the CDR3. The CDR3 loop reads CASSPFTGNYGYTF. The DNA of the CDR3 is TGTGCCAGCAGCCCTTTCACAGGCAACTATGGCTACACCTTC.

This sequence joins TRBV5-6 and TRBJ2-1; 11 bases align to TRBD2. The junction had 5 bases not matched to a gene; V was cut back by 4 bases and J by 8 bases. Germline lookup yields CDR1 SGHDT and CDR2 YYEEEE. The CDR3 consists of 14 residues. DNA of the CDR3: TGTGCCAGCAGCAACCTAGCGGGGGGCGATGAGCAGTTCTTC. It codes for CASSNLAGGDEQFF.

The rearrangement uses TRBV29-1 and TRBJ2-4, with unresolved D. This CDR3 has 14 amino acids. V lost 0 bases, J lost 0 bases, and 6 bases lay in between. Per germline, CDR1 SQVTM and CDR2 ANQGSEA. The CDR3 nucleotides read TGCAGCGTTGAAGATACGGGAGCCAAAAACATTCAGTACTTC. It encodes CSVEDTGAKNIQYF.

V gene TRBV10-3 combines with J gene TRBJ2-5; 7 bases map to TRBD2. The CDR3 totals 14 residues. Looked up from germline, CDR1 is ENHRY and CDR2 is SYGVKD. V shed 8 bases and J 2 bases; nucleotides not matched to a gene: 8. The CDR3 DNA is TGTGCCATCGGAAAACTAGCGAGACAAGAGACCCAGTACTTC. It translates to CAIGKLARQETQYF.

V gene TRBV5-1 combines with J gene TRBJ2-1, with D perhaps TRBD2 (7 bases). Germline V lookup: CDR1 SGHRS, CDR2 YFSETQ. Trimming removed 2 bases at V and 16 bases at J, with 16 bases between. The CDR3 is made up of 12 amino acids. CDR3 region: CASSLGGGLVFF. The DNA for the CDR3 is TGCGCCAGCAGCTTAGGCGGGGGCCTCGTTTTCTTC.

This chain links TRBV6-5 with TRBJ1-5; D remains ambiguous. Trimming stripped 8 bases from V and 7 bases from J, with 15 bases between. The CDR3 contains 13 residues. CDR1 MNHEY and CDR2 SVGAGI come from the germline V gene. CDR3 residues: CASGPEGRQPQHF. The CDR3 nucleotides are TGTGCCAGCGGGCCGGAGGGTAGGCAGCCCCAGCATTTT.